This T cell receptor beta chain was profiled in a study of blood T cell repertoires in COVID-19. Study context: Acute and convalescent COVID-19 samples came from the United States, Italy and Spain. Sample material is recorded as cDNA or gDNA derived from T cells, B-cell-depleted T cells, or PBMCs.

Per the original methods: Nucleated cell number was recorded as an estimate derived from reference gene primer amplification. The table came from immunoSEQ multiplex PCR; TCRdb's copy has only in-frame clones and leaves some out. V and J calls and clone size are as listed in that table; D and trimming were resolved from the DNA. The sample lists about 150,000 clones; roughly 80% were seen once. Germline CDR1 is SGHAT and CDR2 is FQDESV (reference sequence). Between the trimmed V and J ends, which lost 5 bases and 6 bases, there was a span of 11 bases. The CDR3 has 14 amino acids. The TCR was taken from a man in his sixties with acute or convalescent COVID-19. The sequenced sample was peripheral blood. This rearrangement joins TRBV11-1 to TRBJ1-6; D uncertain. CDR3 nucleotide sequence: TGTGCCAGCAGCCGGTCGGTTTTTAATTCACCCCTCCACTTT. Its translation: CASSRSVFNSPLHF.